This TCR beta chain was recorded in a study of shared clonotypes between healthy human individuals. Looking at the study overall: Ranging from 18 to 49 in age, donors were two women and three men. Notes on the study in general: Rarefaction gave evidence that sorted-subset sequencing remained incomplete despite large depth.

V was cut by 6 bases and J by 0 bases, with 8 bases left in between. From germline, CDR1 is SGHTA and CDR2 FQGNSA. The CDR3 runs to 13 residues. For each subset, genomic DNA was distributed in equal portions over several immunoSEQ plates. TCRdb's table, derived via immunoSEQ multiplex PCR, lists solely in-frame clones and lacks some. The sample yields 1.5 million to 1.9 million clones, 95% to 99% seen once. A word on this clone: Its antigen is not identified. Other DNA sequences in the sample encode the same CDR3.

V and J are TRBV7-2 and TRBJ1-1; D not resolved. The sequenced sample consisted of naive CD4+ T cells sorted from blood. The sample's subset: CD45RA+ positively selected. The sequence was obtained from a man in his thirties or forties in good health. The CDR3 protein is CASSPRVNTEAFF. The CDR3, as DNA: TGTGCCAGCAGTCCACGGGTGAACACTGAAGCTTTCTTT.